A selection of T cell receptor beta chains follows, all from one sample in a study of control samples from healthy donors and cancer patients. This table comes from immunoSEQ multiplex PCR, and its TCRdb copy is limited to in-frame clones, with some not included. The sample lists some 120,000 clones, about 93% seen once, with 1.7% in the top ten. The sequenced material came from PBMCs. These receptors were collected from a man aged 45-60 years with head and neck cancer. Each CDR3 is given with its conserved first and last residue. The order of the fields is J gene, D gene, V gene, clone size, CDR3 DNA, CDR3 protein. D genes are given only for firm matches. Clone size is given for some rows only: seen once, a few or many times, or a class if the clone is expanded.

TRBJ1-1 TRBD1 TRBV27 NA TGTGCCAGCAGTTTCGGACAGGGTAAATTTGAAGCTTTCTTT CASSFGQGKFEAFF
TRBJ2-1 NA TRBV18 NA TGTGCCAGCTCACCAGCAGTGGACAATGAGCAGTTCTTC CASSPAVDNEQFF
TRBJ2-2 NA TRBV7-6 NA TGTGCCAGCAGCTTAGGTTTTCAGGGCCGCGGGGAGCTGTTTTTT CASSLGFQGRGELFF
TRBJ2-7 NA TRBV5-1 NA TGCGCCAGCAGCTTGGGAGGGGGCTACGAGCAGTACTTC CASSLGGGYEQYF
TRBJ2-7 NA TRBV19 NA TGTGCCAGTAGTAGCACTAGCCGGACGGCCTACGAGCAGTACTTC CASSSTSRTAYEQYF
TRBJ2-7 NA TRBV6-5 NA TGTGCCAGCAGGGTCAGCTCAAGGGTTTCCTACGAGCAGTACTTC CASRVSSRVSYEQYF
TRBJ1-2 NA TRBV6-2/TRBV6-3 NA TGTGCCAGCAGTCCCAGTGAGGGGAACTATGGCTACACCTTC CASSPSEGNYGYTF
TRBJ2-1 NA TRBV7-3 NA TGTGCCAGCAGCTTAGGACTGGTCTACAGTAATGAGCAGTTCTTC CASSLGLVYSNEQFF
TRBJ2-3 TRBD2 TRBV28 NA TGTGCCAGCAGCCCACCCCCTATGGCGGGGGGGGGCACAGATACGCAGTATTTT CASSPPPMAGGGTDTQYF
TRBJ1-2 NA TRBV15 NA TGTGCCACCAGCATCGGGGTTTCTGGTCTATATGGCTACACCTTC CATSIGVSGLYGYTF
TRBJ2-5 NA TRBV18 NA TGTGCCAGCTCCCCATCAGGCCCCGGGGCTTACCAAGAGACCCAGTACTTC CASSPSGPGAYQETQYF
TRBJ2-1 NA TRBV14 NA TGTGCCAGCAGCCAAGACCCCAGGGACGATGAGCAGTTCTTC CASSQDPRDDEQFF
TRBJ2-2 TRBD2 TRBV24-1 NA TGTGCCACCAGTGATCTCCAGACTAGCGGGGGGCCCCGACCTAACACCGGGGAGCTGTTTTTT CATSDLQTSGGPRPNTGELFF
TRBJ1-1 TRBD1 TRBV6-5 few TGTGCCATTTCACAGGGGGCGCAAACTGAAGCTTTCTTT CAISQGAQTEAFF
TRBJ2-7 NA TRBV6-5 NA TGTGCCAGCACCATAACCCCGACGGTGAACGAGCAGTACTTC CASTITPTVNEQYF
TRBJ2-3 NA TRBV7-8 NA TGTGCCAGCAGCTTAGTAGGGGGATCCGTAAGCACAGATACGCAGTATTTT CASSLVGGSVSTDTQYF
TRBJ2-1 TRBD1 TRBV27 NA TGTGCCAGCAGTTCCGGGACAGGGGGCTACAATGAGCAGTTCTTC CASSSGTGGYNEQFF
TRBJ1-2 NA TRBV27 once TGTGCCAGCAGTTTGAGTGGCCCCTATGGCTACACCTTC CASSLSGPYGYTF
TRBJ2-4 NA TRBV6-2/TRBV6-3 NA TGTGCCAGCAGTTACGGAGGGGGGGGGAAAAACATTCAGTACTTC CASSYGGGGKNIQYF
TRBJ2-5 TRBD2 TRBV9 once TGTGCCAGCAGCGTAACTAGCGGGGGGGTTCTAGAGACCCAGTACTTC CASSVTSGGVLETQYF
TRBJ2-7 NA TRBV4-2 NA TGTGCCAGCAGCCAAGATCTAACGGTCTCCTACGAGCAGTACTTC CASSQDLTVSYEQYF
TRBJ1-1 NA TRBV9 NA TGTGCCAGCAGCGTAGAATTTGGAAGTCTTACGACTGAAGCTTTCTTT CASSVEFGSLTTEAFF
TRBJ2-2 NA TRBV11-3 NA TGTGCCAGCAGCTTCAATATGGGGGAATTGAACACCAGGGAGCTGTTTTTT CASSFNMGELNTRELFF
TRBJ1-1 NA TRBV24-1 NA TGTGCCACCAGTGATGCAGGGTTCACTGAAGCTTTCTTT CATSDAGFTEAFF
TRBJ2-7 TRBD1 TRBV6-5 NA TGTGCCAGCAGTTACGGACAGGGTTCCGACGAGCAGTACTTC CASSYGQGSDEQYF
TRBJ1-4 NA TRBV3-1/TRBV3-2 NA TGTGCCAGCAGCCAAGATCTGGCCGAAGGAGAAAAACTGTTTTTT CASSQDLAEGEKLFF
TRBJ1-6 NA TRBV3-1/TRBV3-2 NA TGTGCCAGCAGCCCAGAGACGGGAAATTCACCCCTCCACTTT CASSPETGNSPLHF
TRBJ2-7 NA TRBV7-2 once TGTGCCAGCAGCTTAGAGGCGGGGCTACAGCCCTACGAGCAGTACTTC CASSLEAGLQPYEQYF
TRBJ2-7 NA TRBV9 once TGTGCCAGCAGCGTCTCGGGACATGGGGTCTACGAGCAGTACTTC CASSVSGHGVYEQYF
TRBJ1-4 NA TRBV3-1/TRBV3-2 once TGTGCCAGCAGCCAAGATCCTCGGACAGCTTACGACCCCCGGGATGAAAAACTGTTTTTT CASSQDPRTAYDPRDEKLFF
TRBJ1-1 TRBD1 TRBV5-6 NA TGTGCCAGCAGCCCCGCTGGGACAGGACCCCAAACTGAAGCTTTCTTT CASSPAGTGPQTEAFF
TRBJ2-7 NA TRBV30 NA TGTGCCTGGAGTGGGGGGGCTGTAACCTACGAGCAGTACTTC CAWSGGAVTYEQYF
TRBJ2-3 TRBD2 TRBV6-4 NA TGTGCCAGCCCGCCGGCGGGGGGTAACACAGATACGCAGTATTTT CASPPAGGNTDTQYF
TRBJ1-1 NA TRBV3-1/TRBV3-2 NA TGTGCCAGCAGCCAAGGGGGACATACGAACACTGAAGCTTTCTTT CASSQGGHTNTEAFF
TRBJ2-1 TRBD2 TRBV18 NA TGTGCCAGCTCACGCGGGGGGGCAAATAGTGAGCAGTTCTTC CASSRGGANSEQFF
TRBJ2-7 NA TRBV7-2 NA TGTGCCAGCAGTACCGAGGAGTCCTCCTCCTACGAGCAGTACTTC CASSTEESSSYEQYF
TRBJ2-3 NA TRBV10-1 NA TGCGCCAGCAGTGAGTCTGTTGGGCGGGGAAGCACAGATACGCAGTATTTT CASSESVGRGSTDTQYF
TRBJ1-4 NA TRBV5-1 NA TGCGCCAGCAGCTTGCAGGGGTTTAATGAAAAACTGTTTTTT CASSLQGFNEKLFF
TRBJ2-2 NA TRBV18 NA TGTGCCAGCTCACCCAAAACCGGGGGCACCGGGGAGCTGTTTTTT CASSPKTGGTGELFF
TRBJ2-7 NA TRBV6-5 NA TGTGCCAGCTCCCGACAGGCCAGTAGTTACGAGCAGTACTTC CASSRQASSYEQYF
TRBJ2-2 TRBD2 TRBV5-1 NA TGCGCCAGCAGCGCGGGAGGGGCCAACACCGGGGAGCTGTTTTTT CASSAGGANTGELFF
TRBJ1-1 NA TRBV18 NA TGTGCCTGCGGTTTAGGAGGTTATGAAGCTTTCTTT CACGLGGYEAFF
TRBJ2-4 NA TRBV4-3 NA TGCGCCAGCAGCCAAGATCCAGCAGCCAAAAACATTCAGTACTTC CASSQDPAAKNIQYF
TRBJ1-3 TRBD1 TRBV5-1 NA TGCGCCAGCAGCTTTGAGGGGGCCGGAAACACCATATATTTT CASSFEGAGNTIYF
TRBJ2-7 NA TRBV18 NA TGTGCCAGCTCACCGGTCGGGGGGACAGCCTACGAGCAGTACTTC CASSPVGGTAYEQYF
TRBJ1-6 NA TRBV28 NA TGTGCCAGCAGCCCTCCCTGGGGTTCACCCCTCCACTTT CASSPPWGSPLHF
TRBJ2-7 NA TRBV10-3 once TGTGCCATCAGTGAGAGGGGCGAGCAGTACTTC CAISERGEQYF
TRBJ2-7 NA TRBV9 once TGTGCCAGCAGCCCTCGGCCCGGCTACGAGCAGTACTTC CASSPRPGYEQYF
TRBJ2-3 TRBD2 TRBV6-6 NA TGTGCCAGCAGGACTAGCGGGGGGGCAGATACGCAGTATTTT CASRTSGGADTQYF
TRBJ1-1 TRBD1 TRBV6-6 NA TGTGCCAGCAGCCCTATAAGACAGGGAGAAGCTTTCTTT CASSPIRQGEAFF
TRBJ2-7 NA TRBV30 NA TGTGCCTGGAGTCCCCTGTCCGAGCAGTACTTC CAWSPLSEQYF